This TCR beta chain was captured in a study of cytomegalovirus exposure and HLA in healthy donors. This CDR3 has 13 amino acids. The germline CDR1 and CDR2 sequences are SGHVS and FNYEAQ. J lost 6 bases, V lost 2 bases, and 3 bases had no gene match. Overall study results and limits: Looking again later, the authors saw that most CMV-associated TCR beta chains seemed HLA-restricted. Analyzed later, association rates of TCRs varied across HLA loci, with DRB1 most and HLA-C fewest. Sequencing likely produced, as an artifact, a cluster of highly shared sequence variants.

This clone has a handful of counts. Its antigen is unknown. Distinct nucleotide sequences in the sample also encode this CDR3. Researchers ran the PCR with 60 Vbeta and 13 Jbeta primers. Assay used: immunoSEQ multiplex PCR; TCRdb lists only in-frame clones, some missing. The sample shows some 110,000 clones, around 66% of them seen only once. Sequenced: PBMCs. The receptor's source is a woman between 35 and 50 years old in good health and CMV-seropositive. This chain uses TRBV7-6 with TRBJ1-2, with TRBD1 matching over 7 bases. The CDR3 protein is CASSLRQGDGYTF. The CDR3 DNA follows: TGTGCCAGCAGCTTAAGGCAGGGGGATGGCTACACCTTC.